This T cell receptor beta chain was identified in a study of CD8 T cells in Susac syndrome. Sequencing of TCR beta was carried out in blood CD8+ and CD4+ T cells. Relapsing-remitting disease, either stable or active, was present in the multiple sclerosis controls, who were treatment-naive patients. TEMRA cells were FACS-enriched, and CD8+ and CD4+ T cells were isolated negatively. Random hexamers served to reverse transcribe about 0.5 to 1 ug RNA. Amplification of TCR beta CDR3 spanned 54 Vbeta and 13 Jbeta via immunoSEQ multiplex PCR. TCRdb reprocessed the immunoSEQ multiplex PCR reads with MiXCR, giving one entry per CDR3 protein. This sample has over 300,000 distinct CDR3 sequences, with just over 90% found just once. The receptor comes from a human donor with multiple sclerosis. The sample consisted of CD4+ T cells from PBMCs.

CDR3 protein: CSAGTSGKDTQYF. As DNA, the CDR3 is TGCAGTGCCGGGACTAGCGGGAAAGATACGCAGTATTTT. The chain carries TRBV20-1 and TRBJ2-3; 13 positions match TRBD2. The germline V gene encodes CDR1 DFQATT and CDR2 SNEGSKA (reference sequence). Trimming removed 6 bases from V and 5 bases from J; junction bases left unmatched: 2. The CDR3 totals 13 residues.